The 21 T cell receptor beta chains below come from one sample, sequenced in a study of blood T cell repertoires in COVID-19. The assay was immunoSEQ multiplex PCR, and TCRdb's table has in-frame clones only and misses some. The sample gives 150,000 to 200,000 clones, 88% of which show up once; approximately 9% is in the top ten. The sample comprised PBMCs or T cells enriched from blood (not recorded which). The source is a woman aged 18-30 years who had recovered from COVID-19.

This CDR3 reads CASSFLADVTGTDTQYF. CDR3 in DNA: TGTGCCAGCAGCTTTTTGGCCGACGTAACAGGCACAGATACGCAGTATTTT. The rearrangement links TRBV12-1 to TRBJ2-3; no check of the table's D call, TRBD1, against the DNA was made. TRBV12-1 is a listed pseudogene. The CDR3 loop spans 17 amino acids.

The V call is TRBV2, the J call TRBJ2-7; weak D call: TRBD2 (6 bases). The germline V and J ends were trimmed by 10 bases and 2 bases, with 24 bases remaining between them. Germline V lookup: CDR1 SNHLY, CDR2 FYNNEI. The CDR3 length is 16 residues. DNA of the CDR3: TGTGCCATTACTTCCGGCGAGGAGGGCCTGACCTACGAGCAGTACTTC. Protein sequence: CAITSGEEGLTYEQYF.

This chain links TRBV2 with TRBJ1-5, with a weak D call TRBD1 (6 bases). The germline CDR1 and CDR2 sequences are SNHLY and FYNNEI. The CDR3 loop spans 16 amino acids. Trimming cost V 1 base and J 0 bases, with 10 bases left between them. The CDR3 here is CASSEDRASSNQPQHF. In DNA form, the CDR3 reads TGTGCCAGCAGTGAAGACAGGGCCAGTAGCAATCAGCCCCAGCATTTT.

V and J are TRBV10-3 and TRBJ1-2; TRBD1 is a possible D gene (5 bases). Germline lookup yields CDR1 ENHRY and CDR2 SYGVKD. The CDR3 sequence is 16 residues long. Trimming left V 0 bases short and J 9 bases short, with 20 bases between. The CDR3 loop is CAISESTGQPFASYTF. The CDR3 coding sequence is TGTGCCATCAGTGAGTCGACTGGACAACCCTTCGCGAGCTACACCTTC.

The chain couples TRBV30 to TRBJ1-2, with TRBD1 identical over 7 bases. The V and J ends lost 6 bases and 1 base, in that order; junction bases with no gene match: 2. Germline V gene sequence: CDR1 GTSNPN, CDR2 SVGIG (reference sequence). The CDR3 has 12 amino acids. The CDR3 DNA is TGTGCCTGCACAGGGGTTAACTATGGCTACACCTTC. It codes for CACTGVNYGYTF.

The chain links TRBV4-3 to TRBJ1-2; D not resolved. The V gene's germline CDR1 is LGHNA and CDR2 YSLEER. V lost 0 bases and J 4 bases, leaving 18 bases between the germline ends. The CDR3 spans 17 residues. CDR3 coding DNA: TGCGCCAGCAGCCAAGAGAGTATCGAGACGGACTTCTATGGCTACACCTTC. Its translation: CASSQESIETDFYGYTF.

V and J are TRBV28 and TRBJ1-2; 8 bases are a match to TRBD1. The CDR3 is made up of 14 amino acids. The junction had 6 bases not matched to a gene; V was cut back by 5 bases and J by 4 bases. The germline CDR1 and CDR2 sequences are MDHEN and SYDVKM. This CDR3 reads CASSPGGPSYGYTF. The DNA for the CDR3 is TGTGCCAGCAGTCCAGGGGGCCCCAGCTATGGCTACACCTTC.

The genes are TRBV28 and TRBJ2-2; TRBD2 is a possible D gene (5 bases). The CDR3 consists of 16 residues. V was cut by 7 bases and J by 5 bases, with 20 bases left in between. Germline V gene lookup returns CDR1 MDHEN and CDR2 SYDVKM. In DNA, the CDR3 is TGTGCCAGCATCGATTACGGGGAACGGTCGACCGGGGAGCTGTTTTTT. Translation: CASIDYGERSTGELFF.

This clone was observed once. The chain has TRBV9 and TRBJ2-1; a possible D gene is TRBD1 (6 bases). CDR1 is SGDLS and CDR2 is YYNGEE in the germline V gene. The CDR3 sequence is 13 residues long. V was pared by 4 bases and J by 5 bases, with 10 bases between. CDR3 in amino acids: CASSTPGDNEQFF. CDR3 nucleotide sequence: TGTGCCAGCAGCACGCCAGGGGACAATGAGCAGTTCTTC.

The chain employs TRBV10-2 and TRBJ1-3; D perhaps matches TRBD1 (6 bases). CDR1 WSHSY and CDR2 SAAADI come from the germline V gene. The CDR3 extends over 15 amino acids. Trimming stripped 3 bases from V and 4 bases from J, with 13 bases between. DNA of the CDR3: TGCGCCAGCAGTGAAGAGGACAGCCCGGGAAACACCATATATTTT. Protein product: CASSEEDSPGNTIYF.

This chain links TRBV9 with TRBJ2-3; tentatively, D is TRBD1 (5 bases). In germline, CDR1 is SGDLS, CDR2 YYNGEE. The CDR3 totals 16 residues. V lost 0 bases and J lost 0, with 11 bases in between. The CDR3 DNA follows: TGTGCCAGCAGCGTAGGGGGCGTTTCTAGCACAGATACGCAGTATTTT. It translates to CASSVGGVSSTDTQYF.

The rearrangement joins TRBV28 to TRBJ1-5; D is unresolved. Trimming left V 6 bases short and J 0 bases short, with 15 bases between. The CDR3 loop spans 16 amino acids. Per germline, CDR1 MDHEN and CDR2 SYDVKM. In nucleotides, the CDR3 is TGTGCCAGCAGGGGAGCTTGGGAATATAGCAATCAGCCCCAGCATTTT. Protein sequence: CASRGAWEYSNQPQHF.

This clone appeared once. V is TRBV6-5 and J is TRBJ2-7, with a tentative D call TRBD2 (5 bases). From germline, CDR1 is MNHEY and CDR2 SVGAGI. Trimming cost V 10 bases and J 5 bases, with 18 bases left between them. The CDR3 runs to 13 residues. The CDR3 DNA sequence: TGTGCCACTTCAGCCGGGGTTCGTCACGAGCAGTACTTC. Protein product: CATSAGVRHEQYF.

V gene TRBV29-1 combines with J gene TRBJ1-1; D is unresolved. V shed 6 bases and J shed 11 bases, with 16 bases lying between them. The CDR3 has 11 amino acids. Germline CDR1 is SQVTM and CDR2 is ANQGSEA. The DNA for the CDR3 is TGCAGCGTACGTTCATCCGGGATGGCTTTCTTT. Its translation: CSVRSSGMAFF. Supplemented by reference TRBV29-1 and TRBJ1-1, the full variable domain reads SAVISQKPSRDICQRGTSLTIQCQVDSQVTMMFWYRQQPGQSLTLIATANQGSEATYESGFVIDKFPISRPNLTFSTLTVSNMSPEDSSIYLCSVRSSGMAFFGQGTRLTVV.

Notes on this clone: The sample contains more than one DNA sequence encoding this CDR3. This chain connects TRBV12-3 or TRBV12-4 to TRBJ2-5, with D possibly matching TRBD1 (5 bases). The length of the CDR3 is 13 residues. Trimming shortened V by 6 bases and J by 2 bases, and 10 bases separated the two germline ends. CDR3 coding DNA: TGTGCCAGCAGCCTCCAGGGTCAAGAGACCCAGTACTTC. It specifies CASSLQGQETQYF.

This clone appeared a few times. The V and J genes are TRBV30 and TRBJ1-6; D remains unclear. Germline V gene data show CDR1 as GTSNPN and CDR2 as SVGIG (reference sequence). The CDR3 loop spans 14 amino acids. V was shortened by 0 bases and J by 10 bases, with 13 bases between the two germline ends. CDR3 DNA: TGTGCCTGGAGTGTCGGAGAGGGAAACTCACCCCTCCACTTT. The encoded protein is CAWSVGEGNSPLHF.

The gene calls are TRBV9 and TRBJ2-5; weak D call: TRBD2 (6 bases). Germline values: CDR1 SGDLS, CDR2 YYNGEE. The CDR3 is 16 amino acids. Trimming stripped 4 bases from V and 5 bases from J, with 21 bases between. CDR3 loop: CASSLHPTSSRETQYF. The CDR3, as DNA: TGTGCCAGCAGCCTCCACCCGACTAGTTCTAGGGAGACCCAGTACTTC.

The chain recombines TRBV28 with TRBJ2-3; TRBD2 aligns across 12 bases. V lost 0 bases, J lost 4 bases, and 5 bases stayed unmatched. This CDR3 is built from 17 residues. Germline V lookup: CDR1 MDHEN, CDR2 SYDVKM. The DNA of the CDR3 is TGTGCCAGCAGTTTATGGGCGACTAGCGGGAGCCCAGATACGCAGTATTTT. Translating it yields CASSLWATSGSPDTQYF.

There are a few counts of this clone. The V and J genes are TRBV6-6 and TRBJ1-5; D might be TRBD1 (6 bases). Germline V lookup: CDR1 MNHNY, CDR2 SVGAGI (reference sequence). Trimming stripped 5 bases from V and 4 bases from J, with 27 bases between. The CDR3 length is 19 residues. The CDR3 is CASSHPRVRKCQGNQPQHF. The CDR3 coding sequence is TGTGCCAGCAGTCACCCACGCGTTAGGAAGTGTCAGGGGAATCAGCCCCAGCATTTT.

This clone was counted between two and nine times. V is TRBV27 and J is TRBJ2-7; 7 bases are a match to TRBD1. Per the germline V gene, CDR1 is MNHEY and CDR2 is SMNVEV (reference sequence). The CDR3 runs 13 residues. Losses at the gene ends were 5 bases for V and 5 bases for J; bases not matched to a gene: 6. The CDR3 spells CASSVNRGDEQYF. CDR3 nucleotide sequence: TGTGCCAGCAGTGTAAACAGGGGCGACGAGCAGTACTTC.

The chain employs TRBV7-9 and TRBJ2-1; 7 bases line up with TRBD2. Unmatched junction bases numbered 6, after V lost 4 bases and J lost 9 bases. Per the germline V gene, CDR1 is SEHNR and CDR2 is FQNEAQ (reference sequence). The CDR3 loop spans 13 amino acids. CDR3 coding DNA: TGTGCCAGCAGCTCCCGGACTAGTGGTGAGCAGTTCTTC. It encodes CASSSRTSGEQFF.